In its sample, the clone carrying this T cell receptor beta chain was seen once. CDR1 and CDR2 (germline): SGDLS, YYNGEE. The ends lost 3 bases at V and 4 bases at J; junction bases unmatched: 11. CDR3 size: 16 residues. This sample was taken from a study of blood T cell repertoires in COVID-19. The wider study: Both acute and convalescent COVID-19 samples were obtained from the United States, Italy and Spain.

Assay: immunoSEQ multiplex PCR; the TCRdb copy retains only in-frame clones and omits some. The profile covers some 220,000 clones, with approximately 80% appearing a single time and roughly 20% taken by the ten largest. The J gene is TRBJ1-1, the V gene TRBV9; TRBD1 matches 8 bases. The clonotype originates from a woman aged 80 or over with active or convalescent COVID-19. The source material was peripheral blood. CDR3: CASSATGDLSSTEAFF. The CDR3 DNA reads as TGTGCCAGCAGCGCGACAGGGGACCTTAGCAGCACTGAAGCTTTCTTT. The full variable domain, rest sourced from reference TRBV9 and TRBJ1-1, is DSGVTQTPKHLITATGQRVTLRCSPRSGDLSVYWYQQSLDQGLQFLIQYYNGEERAKGNILERFSAQQFPDLHSELNLSSLELGDSALYFCASSATGDLSSTEAFFGQGTRLTVV.